The 11 T cell receptor beta chains below were found in one sample sequenced in a study of blood T cell repertoires in COVID-19. Method: immunoSEQ multiplex PCR; TCRdb's copy keeps in-frame clones and lacks some. The data contain 150,000 to 200,000 clones, about 85% of them singletons. The specimen sequenced was peripheral blood. These receptors were obtained from a woman of 80 years or more with acute or convalescent COVID-19.

The rearrangement links TRBV7-8 to TRBJ2-1, with TRBD2 as a possible D gene (5 bases). CDR1 is SGHVS, CDR2 FQNEAQ, per germline. The CDR3 loop spans 13 amino acids. V was trimmed by 1 base and J by 9 bases, leaving 10 bases between them. CDR3 residues: CASSLVQRGEQFF. In nucleotides, the CDR3 is TGTGCCAGCAGCTTAGTCCAACGGGGTGAGCAGTTCTTC.

This chain connects TRBV9 to TRBJ2-2, with 7 bases lining up with TRBD2. Germline CDR1 is SGDLS and CDR2 is YYNGEE. V dropped 1 base and J dropped 3; count of bases not matched to a gene: 3. The length of the CDR3 is 15 residues. The CDR3: CASSVRGDHTGELFF. CDR3 coding DNA: TGTGCCAGCAGCGTACGGGGGGATCACACCGGGGAGCTGTTTTTT.

The V and J genes are TRBV6-5 and TRBJ2-7, with TRBD1 matching 8 bases. With 5 bases clipped from V and 6 bases from J, the junction kept 6 bases outside the gene matches. Germline CDR1 reads MNHEY; CDR2 reads SVGAGI. This CDR3 contains 13 residues. CDR3 sequence: CASSSRGLREQYF. DNA of the CDR3: TGTGCCAGCAGTAGCAGGGGGCTCCGCGAGCAGTACTTC.

This clone was seen a few times. The genes are TRBV13 and TRBJ2-1, with D tentatively TRBD2 (5 bases). Per the germline V gene, CDR1 is PRHDT and CDR2 is FYEKMQ (reference sequence). The CDR3 is made up of 20 amino acids. Trimming stripped 0 bases from V and 6 bases from J, with 27 bases between. CDR3 loop: CASSLGTLLPRTLPSNEQFF. CDR3 sequence (DNA): TGTGCCAGCAGCTTAGGCACCCTCCTTCCCCGGACTTTGCCCAGCAATGAGCAGTTCTTC.

As for this clone: A much larger clone differs by one base, so this may be a read error. This chain links TRBV18 with TRBJ1-1, with 8 nucleotides matching TRBD1. The CDR3 runs 16 residues. Germline loops: CDR1 KGHSH, CDR2 LQKENI. V lost 4 bases and J lost 6; bases outside the gene matches: 13. The CDR3 DNA is TGTGCCAGCTCACTAAACCCCCAGGGGGCTGCGGCTGAAGCTTTCTTT. Translated: CASSLNPQGAAAEAFF.

This clone was recorded once. V is TRBV27 and J is TRBJ2-7, with D perhaps matching TRBD2 (6 bases). The CDR3 runs 14 residues. Trimming removed 0 bases from V and 3 bases from J, with 9 bases in between. Germline-derived CDR1 and CDR2 are MNHEY and SMNVEV (reference sequence). The CDR3 nucleotides are TGTGCCAGCAGTTTATCGCGGGGAGGCTACGAGCAGTACTTC. Translation: CASSLSRGGYEQYF.

The CDR3 region is CASSTPNRGEAFF. For the CDR3, the DNA is TGTGCCAGTAGTACCCCTAATCGAGGTGAAGCTTTCTTT. The chain combines TRBV19 with TRBJ1-1; no reliable D call. The CDR3 covers 13 residues. From germline, CDR1 is LNHDA and CDR2 SQIVND (reference sequence). V was trimmed by 4 bases and J by 7 bases, leaving 13 bases between them.

The J gene is TRBJ1-2, the V gene TRBV27, with D possibly matching TRBD1 (5 bases). Germline lookup yields CDR1 MNHEY and CDR2 SMNVEV (reference sequence). V was shortened by 7 bases and J by 2 bases, with 14 bases between the two germline ends. This CDR3 comprises 14 residues. CDR3: CASTRRQGNYGYTF. The CDR3 nucleotides are TGTGCCAGCACGAGACGTCAGGGCAACTATGGCTACACCTTC.

This sequence joins TRBV5-4 and TRBJ2-2; 8 bases match TRBD1. Germline CDR1 SGHNT, CDR2 YYREEE (reference sequence). Trimming cost V 2 bases and J 0 bases; bases outside gene matches: 3. The CDR3 totals 16 residues. Here the CDR3 DNA reads TGTGCCAGCAGCTTTCGGACAGGGACGAACACCGGGGAGCTGTTTTTT. Amino acids: CASSFRTGTNTGELFF.

The gene calls are TRBV19 and TRBJ1-2; weak D call: TRBD1 (5 bases). Looked up from germline, CDR1 is LNHDA and CDR2 is SQIVND (reference sequence). The CDR3 is 11 residues long. V was shortened by 7 bases and J by 10 bases, with 13 bases between the two germline ends. CDR3 coding DNA: TGTGCCAGTACCTCCCAGGGAACCTACACCTTC. Its protein product is CASTSQGTYTF. The full variable domain, with the rest looked up from reference TRBV19 and TRBJ1-2, is DGGITQSPKYLFRKEGQNVTLSCEQNLNHDAMYWYRQDPGQGLRLIYYSQIVNDFQKGDIAEGYSVSREKKESFPLTVTSAQKNPTAFYLCASTSQGTYTFGSGTRLTVV.

The chain carries TRBV27 and TRBJ2-7; 8 nucleotides match TRBD1. Germline V gene lookup returns CDR1 MNHEY and CDR2 SMNVEV (reference sequence). The CDR3 sequence is 18 residues long. V lost 7 bases to trimming and J lost 5 bases; unmatched junction nucleotides: 22. This CDR3 reads CASMGGTGLIAAGHEQYF. Here the CDR3 DNA reads TGTGCCAGCATGGGCGGGACAGGACTTATCGCGGCGGGCCACGAGCAGTACTTC.